This T cell receptor beta chain stems from a study of CD8 T cells in Susac syndrome. This clonotype was seen once. The CDR3 covers 16 residues. After removal of 4 bases from V and 5 bases from J, the junction contained 7 bases not matched to a gene. Germline V gene sequence: CDR1 MNHNS, CDR2 SASEGT. RNA was extracted with the RNeasy kit, and a quantity of roughly 0.45 to 1 ug was reverse transcribed using random hexamers. One entry per CDR3 protein results from TCRdb running MiXCR on the immunoSEQ multiplex PCR reads. The profile covers about 47,000 distinct CDR3 sequences, with 90% to 95% appearing a single time and about 0.41% taken by the ten largest.

V gene TRBV6-1 combines with J gene TRBJ2-1; 11 positions match TRBD2. Material: CD8+ T cells from PBMCs. This TCR was sampled from a human donor in good health. The CDR3 DNA follows: TGTGCCAGCAGTGTAAGACTAGCGGGAAAAAACAATGAGCAGTTCTTC. It is translated as CASSVRLAGKNNEQFF.